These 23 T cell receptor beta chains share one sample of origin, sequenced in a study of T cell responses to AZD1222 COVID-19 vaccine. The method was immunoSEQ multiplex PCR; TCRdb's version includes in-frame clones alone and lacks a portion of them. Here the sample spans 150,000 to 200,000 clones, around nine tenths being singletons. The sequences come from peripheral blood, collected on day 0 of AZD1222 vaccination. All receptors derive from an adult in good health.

In nucleotides, the CDR3 is TGTGCCAGCAGTGACTCTTCCGGGGGGGCAAGCACAGATACGCAGTATTTT. Protein: CASSDSSGGASTDTQYF. This chain joins TRBV6-4 and TRBJ2-3, with TRBD2 identical over 8 bases. J was trimmed by 0 bases and V by 0 bases; bases with no gene match: 5. The CDR3 contains 17 residues. The V gene's germline CDR1 is MRHNA and CDR2 SNTAGT.

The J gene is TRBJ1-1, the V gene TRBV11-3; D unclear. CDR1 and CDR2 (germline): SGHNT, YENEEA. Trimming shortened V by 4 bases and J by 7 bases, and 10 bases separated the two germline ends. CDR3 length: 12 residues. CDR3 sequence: CASSYRGCEAFF. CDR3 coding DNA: TGTGCCAGCAGCTACCGGGGTTGTGAAGCTTTCTTT.

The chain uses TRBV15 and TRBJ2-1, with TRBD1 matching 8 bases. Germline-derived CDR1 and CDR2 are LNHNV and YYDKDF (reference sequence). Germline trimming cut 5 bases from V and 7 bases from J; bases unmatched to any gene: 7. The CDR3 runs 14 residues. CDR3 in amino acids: CATSLWTGKNEQFF. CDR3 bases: TGTGCCACCAGCTTGTGGACAGGGAAGAATGAGCAGTTCTTC.

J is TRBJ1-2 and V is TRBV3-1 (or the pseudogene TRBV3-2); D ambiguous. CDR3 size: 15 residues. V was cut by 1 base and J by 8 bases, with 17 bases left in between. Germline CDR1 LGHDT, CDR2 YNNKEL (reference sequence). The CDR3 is CASSQGGKIGVGYTF. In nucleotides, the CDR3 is TGTGCCAGCAGCCAAGGTGGAAAAATTGGGGTCGGCTACACCTTC.

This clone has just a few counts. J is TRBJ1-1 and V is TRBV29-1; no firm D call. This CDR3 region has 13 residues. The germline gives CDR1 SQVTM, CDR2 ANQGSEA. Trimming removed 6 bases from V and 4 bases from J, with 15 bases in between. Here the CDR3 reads CSVRFARSTEAFF. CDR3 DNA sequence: TGCAGCGTCCGTTTCGCAAGGAGCACTGAAGCTTTCTTT.

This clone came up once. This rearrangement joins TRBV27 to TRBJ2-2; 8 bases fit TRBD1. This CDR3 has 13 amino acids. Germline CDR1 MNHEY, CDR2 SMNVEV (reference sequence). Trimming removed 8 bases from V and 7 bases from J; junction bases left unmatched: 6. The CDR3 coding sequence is TGTGCCAGCCGACAGGGGCTCGTCGGGGAGCTGTTTTTT. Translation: CASRQGLVGELFF.

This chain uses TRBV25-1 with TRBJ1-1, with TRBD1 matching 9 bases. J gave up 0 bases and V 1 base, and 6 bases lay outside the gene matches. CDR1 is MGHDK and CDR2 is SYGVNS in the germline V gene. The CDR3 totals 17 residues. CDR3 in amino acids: CASSESLGDRVNTEAFF. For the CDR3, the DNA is TGTGCCAGCAGTGAATCTCTAGGGGACAGGGTGAACACTGAAGCTTTCTTT.

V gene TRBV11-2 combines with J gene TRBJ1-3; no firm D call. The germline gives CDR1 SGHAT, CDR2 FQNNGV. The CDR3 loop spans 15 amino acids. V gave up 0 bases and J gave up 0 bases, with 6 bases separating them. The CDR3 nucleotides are TGTGCCAGCAGCTTAGACAGATACTCTGGAAACACCATATATTTT. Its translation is CASSLDRYSGNTIYF. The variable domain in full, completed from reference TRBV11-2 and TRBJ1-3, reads EAGVAQSPRYKIIEKRQSVAFWCNPISGHATLYWYQQILGQGPKLLIQFQNNGVVDDSQLPKDRFSAERLKGVDSTLKIQPAKLEDSAVYLCASSLDRYSGNTIYFGEGSWLTVV.

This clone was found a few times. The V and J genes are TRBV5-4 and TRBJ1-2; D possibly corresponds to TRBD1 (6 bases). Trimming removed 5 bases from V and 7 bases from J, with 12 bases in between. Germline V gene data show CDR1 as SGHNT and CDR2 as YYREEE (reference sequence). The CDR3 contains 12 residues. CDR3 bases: TGTGCCAGCAGTACGGGGGCGGCTGGCTACACCTTC. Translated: CASSTGAAGYTF.

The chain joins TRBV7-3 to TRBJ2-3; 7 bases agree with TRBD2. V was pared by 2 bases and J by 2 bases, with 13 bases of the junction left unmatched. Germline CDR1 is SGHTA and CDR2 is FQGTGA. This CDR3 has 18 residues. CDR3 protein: CASSLGTFAGDITDTQYF. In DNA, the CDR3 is TGTGCCAGCAGCTTAGGGACGTTCGCGGGGGATATCACAGATACGCAGTATTTT.

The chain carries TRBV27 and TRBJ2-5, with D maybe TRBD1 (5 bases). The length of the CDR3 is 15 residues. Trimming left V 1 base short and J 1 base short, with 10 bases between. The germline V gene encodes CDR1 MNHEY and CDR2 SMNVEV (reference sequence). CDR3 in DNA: TGTGCCAGCAGTTTATATCACAGGCCCCAAGAGACCCAGTACTTC. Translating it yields CASSLYHRPQETQYF.

CDR3 residues: CASSQITGAEAFF. The CDR3 region has the DNA TGTGCCAGCAGCCAAATTACAGGGGCTGAAGCTTTCTTT. V usage is TRBV7-2 and J usage is TRBJ1-1; the match to TRBD1 covers 7 bases. CDR1 SGHTA and CDR2 FQGNSA come from the germline V gene. Germline trimming cut 5 bases from V and 6 bases from J; bases unmatched to any gene: 6. The CDR3 totals 13 residues.

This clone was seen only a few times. The CDR3 is CASSVQGTAGNTIYF. The CDR3 DNA is TGTGCCAGCAGCGTACAGGGGACAGCTGGAAACACCATATATTTT. The chain employs TRBV9 and TRBJ1-3, with 7 bases matching TRBD1. The germline V gene encodes CDR1 SGDLS and CDR2 YYNGEE. The CDR3 runs 15 residues. V lost 1 base and J lost 2; bases outside the gene matches: 3.

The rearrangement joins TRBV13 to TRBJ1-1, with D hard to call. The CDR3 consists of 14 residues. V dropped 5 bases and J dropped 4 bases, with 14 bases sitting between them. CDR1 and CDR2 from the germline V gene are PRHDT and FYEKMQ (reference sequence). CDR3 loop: CASSVMGGGTEAFF. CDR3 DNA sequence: TGTGCCAGCAGCGTCATGGGCGGTGGCACTGAAGCTTTCTTT.

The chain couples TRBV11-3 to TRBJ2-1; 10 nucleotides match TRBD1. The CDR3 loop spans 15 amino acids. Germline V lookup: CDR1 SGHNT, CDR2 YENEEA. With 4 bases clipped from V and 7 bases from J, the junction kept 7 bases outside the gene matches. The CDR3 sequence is CASSSGQGQINEQFF. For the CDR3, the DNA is TGTGCCAGCAGCTCGGGACAGGGGCAAATTAATGAGCAGTTCTTC.

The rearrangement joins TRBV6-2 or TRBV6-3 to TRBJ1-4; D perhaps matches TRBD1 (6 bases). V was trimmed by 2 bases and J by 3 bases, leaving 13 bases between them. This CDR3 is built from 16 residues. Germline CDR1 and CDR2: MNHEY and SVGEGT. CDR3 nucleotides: TGTGCCAGCAGTTACGACAGGCAGTTGGCTAATGAAAAACTGTTTTTT. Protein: CASSYDRQLANEKLFF.

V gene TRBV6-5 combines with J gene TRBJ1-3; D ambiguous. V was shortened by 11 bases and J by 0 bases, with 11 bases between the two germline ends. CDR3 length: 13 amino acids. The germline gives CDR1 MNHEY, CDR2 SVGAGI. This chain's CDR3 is CAAMGSSGNTIYF. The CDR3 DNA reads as TGTGCCGCCATGGGCAGCTCTGGAAACACCATATATTTT.

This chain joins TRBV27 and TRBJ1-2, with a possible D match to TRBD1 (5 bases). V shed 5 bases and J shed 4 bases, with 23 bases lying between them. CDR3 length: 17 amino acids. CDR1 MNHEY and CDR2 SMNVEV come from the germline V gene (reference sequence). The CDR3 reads CASSPQGATDTFYGYTF. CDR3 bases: TGTGCCAGCAGTCCTCAAGGGGCCACAGACACCTTCTATGGCTACACCTTC.

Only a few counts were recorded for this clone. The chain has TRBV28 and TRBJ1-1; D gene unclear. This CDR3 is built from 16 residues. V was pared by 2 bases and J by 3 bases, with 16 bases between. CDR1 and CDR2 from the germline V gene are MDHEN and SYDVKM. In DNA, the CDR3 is TGTGCCAGCAGTTTACGTATTCAGGAGACTTACACTGAAGCTTTCTTT. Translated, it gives CASSLRIQETYTEAFF.

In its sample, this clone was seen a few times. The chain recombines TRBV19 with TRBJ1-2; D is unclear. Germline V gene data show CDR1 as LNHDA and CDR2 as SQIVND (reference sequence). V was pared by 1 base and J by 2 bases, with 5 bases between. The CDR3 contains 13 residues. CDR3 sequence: CASSIAANYGYTF. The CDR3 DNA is TGTGCCAGTAGTATAGCGGCAAACTATGGCTACACCTTC.

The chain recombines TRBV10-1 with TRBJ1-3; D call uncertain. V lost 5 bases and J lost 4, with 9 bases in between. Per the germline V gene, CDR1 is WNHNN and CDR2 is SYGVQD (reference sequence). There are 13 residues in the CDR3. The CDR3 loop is CASSLSSGNTIYF. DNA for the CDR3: TGCGCCAGCAGTTTGTCGAGCGGAAACACCATATATTTT.

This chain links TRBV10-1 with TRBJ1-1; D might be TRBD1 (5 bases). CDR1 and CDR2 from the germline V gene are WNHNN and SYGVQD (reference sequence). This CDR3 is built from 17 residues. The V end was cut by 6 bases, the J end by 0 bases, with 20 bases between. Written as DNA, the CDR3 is TGCGCCAGCAGCCCGCAACCCGACAGAACCATGAACACTGAAGCTTTCTTT. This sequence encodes CASSPQPDRTMNTEAFF.

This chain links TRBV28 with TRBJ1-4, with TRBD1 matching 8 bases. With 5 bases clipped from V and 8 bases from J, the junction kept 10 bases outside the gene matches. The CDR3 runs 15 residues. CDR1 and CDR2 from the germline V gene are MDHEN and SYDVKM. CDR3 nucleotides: TGTGCCAGCAGTCGATGGGACAGGATGGAGGAAAAACTGTTTTTT. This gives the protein CASSRWDRMEEKLFF.